These T cell receptor beta chains were read from a single sample in a study of cytomegalovirus exposure and HLA in healthy donors. Assay used: immunoSEQ multiplex PCR; TCRdb lists only in-frame clones, some missing. The sample carries about 180,000 clones, around nine tenths recorded once. Sequences were obtained from PBMCs. These receptors came from a woman under 40 in good health and CMV-seronegative. CDR3s include the opening cysteine and the closing phenylalanine or tryptophan. Each record gives: V gene, D gene, clone size, J gene, CDR3 protein, CDR3 DNA. D genes are given only for firm matches. The listing skips clone size in some rows; elsewhere it reads once, few, many or a size class.

>TRBV5-4|TRBD1|NA|TRBJ1-4
CASSSSQGASEKLFF
TGTGCCAGCAGCTCCTCTCAGGGGGCGAGTGAAAAACTGTTTTTT
>TRBV18|TRBD1|NA|TRBJ1-6
CASSLGQGGSYNSPLHF
TGTGCCAGCTCACTCGGACAGGGAGGATCCTATAATTCACCCCTCCACTTT
>TRBV19|TRBD1|NA|TRBJ2-3
CASSMDIGTGGDTQYF
TGTGCCAGTAGTATGGACATAGGGACAGGGGGCGATACGCAGTATTTT
>TRBV7-9|NA|NA|TRBJ2-5
CASSPGYETQYF
TGTGCCAGCAGCCCGGGTTACGAGACCCAGTACTTC
>TRBV15|NA|NA|TRBJ2-5
CATSRDTGINQETQYF
TGTGCCACCAGCAGAGATACGGGGATAAACCAAGAGACCCAGTACTTC
>TRBV6-5|NA|NA|TRBJ1-2
CASSPTGNYGYTF
TGTGCCAGCAGCCCGACAGGAAACTATGGCTACACCTTC
>TRBV18|NA|NA|TRBJ2-3
CASSPYRAGTDTQYF
TGTGCCAGCTCACCCTACAGGGCAGGAACAGATACGCAGTATTTT
>TRBV9|TRBD1|NA|TRBJ1-2
CASSTEPIRDRGPRNYGYTF
TGTGCCAGCAGCACGGAACCGATCCGGGACAGGGGACCTAGGAACTATGGCTACACCTTC
>TRBV27|NA|NA|TRBJ1-6
CASMRGYSYNSPLHF
TGTGCCAGCATGCGAGGATACTCCTATAATTCACCCCTCCACTTT
>TRBV5-1|NA|NA|TRBJ1-2
CASSSTGSYGYTF
TGCGCCAGCAGCTCCACAGGTTCCTATGGCTACACCTTC
>TRBV10-1|NA|few|TRBJ2-1
CASGSGGEQFF
TGCGCCAGCGGGTCCGGGGGTGAGCAGTTCTTC
>TRBV5-1|NA|NA|TRBJ1-1
CASSSQSFSTEAFF
TGCGCCAGCAGCTCACAGTCTTTTAGCACTGAAGCTTTCTTT
>TRBV6-4|NA|NA|TRBJ2-2
CASSVTNTGELFF
TGTGCCAGCAGTGTCACGAACACCGGGGAGCTGTTTTTT
>TRBV2|NA|NA|TRBJ2-5
CASMPLRGQETQYF
TGTGCCAGCATGCCTCTGCGGGGCCAAGAGACCCAGTACTTC
>TRBV7-8|NA|NA|TRBJ2-1
CASSPYRVSSYNEQFF
TGTGCCAGCAGCCCTTACAGGGTTAGCTCCTACAATGAGCAGTTCTTC
>TRBV29-1|TRBD1|NA|TRBJ1-3
CSVLGQGGNTIYF
TGCAGCGTTTTGGGACAGGGAGGAAACACCATATATTTT
>TRBV5-1|NA|few|TRBJ2-3
CASSLGSRTDTQYF
TGCGCCAGCAGCCTAGGCAGCCGCACAGATACGCAGTATTTT
>TRBV6-5|NA|once|TRBJ1-3
CASSQGSKGDTIYF
TGTGCCAGCTCACAGGGTTCTAAGGGAGACACCATATATTTT
>TRBV6-1|NA|NA|TRBJ2-4
CASSETGAAKNIQYF
TGTGCCAGCAGCGAAACTGGGGCAGCCAAAAACATTCAGTACTTC
>TRBV30|NA|NA|TRBJ2-3
CAGRGTGMPADTQYF
TGTGCCGGCAGGGGAACAGGGATGCCCGCAGATACGCAGTATTTT
>TRBV11-2|TRBD1|NA|TRBJ1-2
CASSGLQGDGYTF
TGTGCCAGCAGCGGTCTCCAGGGGGATGGCTACACCTTC
>TRBV2|NA|NA|TRBJ1-1
CASRRWGGTEAFF
TGTGCCAGCAGGAGGTGGGGGGGCACTGAAGCTTTCTTT
>TRBV5-1|NA|NA|TRBJ1-1
CASSRDGDTISNTEAFF
TGCGCCAGCAGCAGGGATGGGGACACCATCTCGAACACTGAAGCTTTCTTT
>TRBV11-2|NA|NA|TRBJ1-1
CASSLSLLTINTEAFF
TGTGCCAGCAGCTTAAGTCTTCTGACAATAAACACTGAAGCTTTCTTT
>TRBV4-1|NA|NA|TRBJ1-1
CASSQVGQGETEAFF
TGCGCCAGCAGCCAAGTAGGCCAGGGTGAAACTGAAGCTTTCTTT
>TRBV13|NA|NA|TRBJ2-2
CASSLSPTNTGELFF
TGTGCCAGCAGCTTAAGCCCCACGAACACCGGGGAGCTGTTTTTT
>TRBV12-5|NA|NA|TRBJ1-5
CASGRTELPNQPQHF
TGTGCTAGTGGCCGGACAGAACTACCCAATCAGCCCCAGCATTTT
>TRBV6-5|TRBD2|NA|TRBJ2-1
CASSRTSGGNNEQFF
TGTGCCAGCAGTAGGACTAGCGGGGGGAACAATGAGCAGTTCTTC
>TRBV7-8|NA|NA|TRBJ2-1
CASSYRESSYNEQFF
TGTGCCAGCAGCTACAGGGAAAGCTCCTACAATGAGCAGTTCTTC
>TRBV9|TRBD1|once|TRBJ1-3
CASSVRGTGDSGNTIYF
TGTGCCAGCAGCGTGCGCGGGACAGGTGACTCTGGAAACACCATATATTTT
>TRBV6-1|TRBD2|NA|TRBJ2-7
CASSSSGGGDEQYF
TGTGCCAGCAGCTCCAGCGGGGGCGGAGACGAGCAGTACTTC
>TRBV30|TRBD1|NA|TRBJ2-3
CAWSAGGQGAADTQYF
TGTGCCTGGAGCGCCGGAGGACAGGGGGCGGCAGATACGCAGTATTTT
>TRBV4-2|NA|NA|TRBJ1-5
CASSQVTGQFFSQPQHF
TGTGCCAGCAGCCAAGTTACAGGTCAGTTCTTCAGTCAGCCCCAGCATTTT
>TRBV6-6|TRBD1|NA|TRBJ1-1
CASTYRTGTFEAFF
TGTGCCAGCACCTATAGGACAGGCACCTTTGAAGCTTTCTTT
>TRBV6-1|NA|NA|TRBJ1-3
CASSDWGGPGNTIYF
TGTGCCAGCAGTGATTGGGGGGGGCCTGGAAACACCATATATTTT
>TRBV6-5|NA|NA|TRBJ1-3
CASSPVGSSGNTIYF
TGTGCCAGCAGTCCCGTGGGCAGCTCTGGAAACACCATATATTTT
>TRBV5-1|TRBD1|NA|TRBJ2-7
CASRPPGTGVPFYEQYF
TGCGCCAGCAGACCCCCCGGGACAGGGGTTCCTTTCTACGAGCAGTACTTC
>TRBV7-2|NA|NA|TRBJ1-1
CASSTARRVAEAFF
TGTGCCAGCAGCACCGCACGCAGGGTCGCTGAAGCTTTCTTT
>TRBV5-8|TRBD2|NA|TRBJ2-1
CASSSLAWGEQFF
TGTGCCAGCAGCTCACTAGCGTGGGGTGAGCAGTTCTTC
>TRBV6-5|TRBD1|NA|TRBJ1-2
CASRTGGVGYGYTF
TGTGCCAGCAGAACAGGGGGCGTCGGCTATGGCTACACCTTC
>TRBV10-3|NA|NA|TRBJ2-1
CAISESGTGRNEQFF
TGTGCCATCAGTGAGTCCGGCACAGGAAGGAATGAGCAGTTCTTC
>TRBV5-1|TRBD1|NA|TRBJ2-7
CASSLRTGPYEQYF
TGCGCCAGCAGCCTACGGACAGGGCCCTACGAGCAGTACTTC
>TRBV19|NA|NA|TRBJ2-7
CASSITLTGFYEQYF
TGTGCCAGTAGTATCACCCTCACAGGGTTCTACGAGCAGTACTTC
>TRBV6-1|NA|NA|TRBJ2-3
CASRATTDTQYF
TGTGCCAGCAGGGCAACCACAGATACGCAGTATTTT
>TRBV6-8|NA|NA|TRBJ1-1
CASIVRDTEAFF
TGTGCCAGCATCGTCAGGGACACTGAAGCTTTCTTT
>TRBV29-1|TRBD1|NA|TRBJ2-1
CSAVGTGGGEQFF
TGCAGCGCCGTGGGGACAGGGGGCGGTGAGCAGTTCTTC
>TRBV7-2|NA|NA|TRBJ1-1
CASRPQGYSEAFF
TGTGCCAGCAGACCGCAGGGATACTCCGAAGCTTTCTTT
>TRBV6-1|NA|NA|TRBJ1-5
CASMRTVNQPQHF
TGTGCCAGCATGAGGACAGTCAATCAGCCCCAGCATTTT
>TRBV29-1|TRBD1|NA|TRBJ1-1
CSVTGAGTEAFF
TGCAGCGTTACAGGGGCTGGTACTGAAGCTTTCTTT
>TRBV5-1|TRBD2|NA|TRBJ2-1
CASSGTRGGAPYNEQFF
TGCGCCAGCAGCGGCACCCGGGGGGGCGCCCCTTACAATGAGCAGTTCTTC
>TRBV7-6|NA|NA|TRBJ1-3
CASSGFTGSSGNTIYF
TGTGCCAGCAGCGGATTTACAGGGTCCTCTGGAAACACCATATATTTT